This TCR beta chain was identified during a study of cytomegalovirus exposure and HLA in healthy donors. The overall study: An early release of data contained roughly 86 million unique TCRs, which came from HLA-typed donors. Points from the study as a whole: Later analysis showed most CMV-associated TCR beta chains appearing HLA-restricted. In vitro checks showed that a few CMV-associated chains really do target CMV antigens. In a later analysis, fewer than 20,000 TCR beta sequences were associated with HLA alleles at 0.05 false discovery rate.

PCR was performed using 60 Vbeta and 13 Jbeta primers. Profiled with immunoSEQ multiplex PCR; TCRdb holds only in-frame clones, not every one. The data hold about 120,000 clones, with roughly 80% observed a single time. This clone was recorded only once. Antigen specificity is unknown. The source of this sequence is a middle-aged woman in good health and CMV-seropositive. Input material: PBMCs.

The CDR3 loop is CSVALAGGYEQYF. The CDR3 region has the DNA TGCAGCGTTGCCCTAGCGGGGGGCTACGAGCAGTACTTC. The chain combines TRBV29-1 with TRBJ2-7; 11 nucleotides line up with TRBD2. This CDR3 contains 13 residues. V shed 4 bases and J 3 bases; nucleotides not matched to a gene: 2. The germline V gene encodes CDR1 SQVTM and CDR2 ANQGSEA.